This T cell receptor beta chain was observed in a study of cytomegalovirus exposure and HLA in healthy donors. Whole-study findings and limits: Later analysis demonstrated an association between a missense DCLRE1C variant and TCR beta V- and J-gene trimming. What a later analysis reportedly showed was that an Asian-associated ancestry cluster had fewer N-insertions than the approximately 700-donor mean.

The donors comprised healthy bone marrow donors. With respect to this clone: Its antigen is unidentified.

The J segment lost 7 bases and the V segment lost 4 bases, leaving 6 bases of the junction unmatched. This CDR3 is 15 amino acids long. Germline V CDR1 and CDR2: SGDLS, YYNGEE. 13 Jbeta primers and 60 Vbeta primers were used for the PCR. Measured with immunoSEQ multiplex PCR; TCRdb has only the in-frame clones, and not every one. The sample contains some 97,000 clones, more than 75% of which appear only once. The V gene is TRBV9, the J gene TRBJ1-5; TRBD1 agrees at 12 bases. The sequence was obtained from a woman between 45 and 60 years old in good health and CMV-seropositive. The material sequenced was PBMCs. The CDR3 protein is CASSKGQGAGQPQHF. The CDR3 bases are TGTGCCAGCAGCAAGGGACAGGGGGCAGGGCAGCCCCAGCATTTT.